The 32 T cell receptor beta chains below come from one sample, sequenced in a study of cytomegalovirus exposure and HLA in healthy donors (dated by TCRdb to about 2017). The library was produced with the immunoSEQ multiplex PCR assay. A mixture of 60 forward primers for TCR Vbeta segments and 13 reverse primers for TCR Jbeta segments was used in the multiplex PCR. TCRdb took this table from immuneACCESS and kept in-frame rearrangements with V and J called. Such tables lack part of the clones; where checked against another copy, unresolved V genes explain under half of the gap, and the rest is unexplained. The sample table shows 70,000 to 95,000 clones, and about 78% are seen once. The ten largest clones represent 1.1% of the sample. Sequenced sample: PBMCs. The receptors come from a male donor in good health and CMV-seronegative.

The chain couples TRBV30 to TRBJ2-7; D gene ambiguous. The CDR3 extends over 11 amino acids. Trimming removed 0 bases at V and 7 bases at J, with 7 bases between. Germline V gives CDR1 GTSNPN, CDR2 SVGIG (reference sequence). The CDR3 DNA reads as TGTGCCTGGAGTGTACTTGGTGAGCAGTACTTC. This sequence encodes CAWSVLGEQYF. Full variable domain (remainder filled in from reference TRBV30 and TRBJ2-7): SQTIHQWPATLVQPVGSPLSLECTVEGTSNPNLYWYRQAAGRGLQLLFYSVGIGQISSEVPQNLSASRPQDRQFILSSKKLLLSDSGFYLCAWSVLGEQYFGPGTRLTVT.

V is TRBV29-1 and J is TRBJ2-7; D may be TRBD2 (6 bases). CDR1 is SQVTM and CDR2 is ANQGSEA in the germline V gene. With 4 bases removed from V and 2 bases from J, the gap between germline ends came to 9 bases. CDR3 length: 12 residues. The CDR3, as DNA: TGCAGCGTTGTTAGCGGAACCTACGAGCAGTACTTC. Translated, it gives CSVVSGTYEQYF.

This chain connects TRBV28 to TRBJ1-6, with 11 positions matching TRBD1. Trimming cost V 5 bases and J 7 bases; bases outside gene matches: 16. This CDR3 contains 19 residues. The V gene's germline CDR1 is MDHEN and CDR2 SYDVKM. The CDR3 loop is CASSQYRDRGALRNSPLHF. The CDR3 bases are TGTGCCAGCAGTCAGTACCGGGACAGGGGGGCCCTGCGGAATTCACCCCTCCACTTT.

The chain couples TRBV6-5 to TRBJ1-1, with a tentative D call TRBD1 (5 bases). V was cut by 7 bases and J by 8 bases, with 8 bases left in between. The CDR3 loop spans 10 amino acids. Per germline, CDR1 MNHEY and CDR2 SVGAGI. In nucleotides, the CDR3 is TGTGCCAGCACCAGGGTAGAAGCTTTCTTT. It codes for CASTRVEAFF.

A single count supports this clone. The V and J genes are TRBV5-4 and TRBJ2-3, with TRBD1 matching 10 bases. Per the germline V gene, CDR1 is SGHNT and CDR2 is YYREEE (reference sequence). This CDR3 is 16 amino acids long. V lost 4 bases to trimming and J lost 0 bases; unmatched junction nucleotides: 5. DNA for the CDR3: TGTGCCAGCAGCCAACCGGGACAGGGGAGCACAGATACGCAGTATTTT. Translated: CASSQPGQGSTDTQYF.

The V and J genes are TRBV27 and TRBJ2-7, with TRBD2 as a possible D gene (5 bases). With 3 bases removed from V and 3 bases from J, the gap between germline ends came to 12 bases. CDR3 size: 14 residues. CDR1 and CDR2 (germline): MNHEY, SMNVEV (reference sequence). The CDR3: CASSFREGIYEQYF. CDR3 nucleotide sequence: TGTGCCAGCAGTTTCCGGGAAGGGATCTACGAGCAGTACTTC.

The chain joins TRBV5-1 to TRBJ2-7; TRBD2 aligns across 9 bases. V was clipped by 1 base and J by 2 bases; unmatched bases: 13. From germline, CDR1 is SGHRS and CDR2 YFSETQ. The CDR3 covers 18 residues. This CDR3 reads CASSLRASGNPPTYEQYF. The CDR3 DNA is TGCGCCAGCAGCTTGCGTGCTAGCGGGAATCCCCCGACCTACGAGCAGTACTTC.

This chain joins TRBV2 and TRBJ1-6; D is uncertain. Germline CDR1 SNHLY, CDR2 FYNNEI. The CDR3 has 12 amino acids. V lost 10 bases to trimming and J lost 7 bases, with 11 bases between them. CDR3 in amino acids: CATSRSNSPLHF. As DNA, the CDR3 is TGTGCCACCAGCCGAAGCAATTCACCCCTCCACTTT.

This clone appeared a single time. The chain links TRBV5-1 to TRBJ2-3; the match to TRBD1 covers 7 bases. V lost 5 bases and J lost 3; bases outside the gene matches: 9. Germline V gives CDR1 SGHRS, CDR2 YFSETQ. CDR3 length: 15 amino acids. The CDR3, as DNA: TGCGCCAGCAGAGAAACAGGGGACCGGACAGATACGCAGTATTTT. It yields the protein CASRETGDRTDTQYF.

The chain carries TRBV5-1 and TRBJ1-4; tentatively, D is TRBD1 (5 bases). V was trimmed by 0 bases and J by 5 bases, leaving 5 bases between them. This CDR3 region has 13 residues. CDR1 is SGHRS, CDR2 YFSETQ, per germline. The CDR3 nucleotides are TGCGCCAGCAGCTTGGACAGGAATGAAAAACTGTTTTTT. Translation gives CASSLDRNEKLFF.

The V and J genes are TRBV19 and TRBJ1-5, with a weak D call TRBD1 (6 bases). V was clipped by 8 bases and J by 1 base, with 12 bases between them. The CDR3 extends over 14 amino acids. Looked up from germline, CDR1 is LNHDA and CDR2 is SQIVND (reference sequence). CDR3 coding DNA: TGTGCCAGTGGTGGGGGCCTGAGCAATCAGCCCCAGCATTTT. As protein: CASGGGLSNQPQHF.

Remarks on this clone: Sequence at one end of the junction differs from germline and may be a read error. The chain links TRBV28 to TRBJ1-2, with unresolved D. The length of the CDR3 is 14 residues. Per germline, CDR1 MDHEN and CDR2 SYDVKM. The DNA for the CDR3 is TGTGCCAGCGGAATTTTAAGTGGGAGTTCTGGCTACCCCTTC. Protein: CASGILSGSSGYPF.

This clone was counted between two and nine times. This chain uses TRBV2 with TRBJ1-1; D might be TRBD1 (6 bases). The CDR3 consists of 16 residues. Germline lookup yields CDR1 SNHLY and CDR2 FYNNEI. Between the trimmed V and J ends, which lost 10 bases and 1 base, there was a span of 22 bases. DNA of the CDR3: TGTGCCACCCCGGCGGGGGGCCAAGGGAGGAACACTGAAGCTTTCTTT. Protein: CATPAGGQGRNTEAFF.

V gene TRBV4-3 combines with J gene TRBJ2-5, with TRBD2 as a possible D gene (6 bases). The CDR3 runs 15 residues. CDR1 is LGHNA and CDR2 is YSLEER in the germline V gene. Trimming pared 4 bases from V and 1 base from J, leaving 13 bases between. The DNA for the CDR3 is TGCGCCAGCAGCCTGGGGACGGGAGTCCAAGAGACCCAGTACTTC. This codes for CASSLGTGVQETQYF.

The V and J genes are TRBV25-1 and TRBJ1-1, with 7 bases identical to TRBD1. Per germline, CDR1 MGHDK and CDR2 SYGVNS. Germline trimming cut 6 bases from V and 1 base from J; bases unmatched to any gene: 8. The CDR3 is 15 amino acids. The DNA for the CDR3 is TGTGCCAGCAGCCCGTATCAGGGGGAGAACACTGAAGCTTTCTTT. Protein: CASSPYQGENTEAFF.

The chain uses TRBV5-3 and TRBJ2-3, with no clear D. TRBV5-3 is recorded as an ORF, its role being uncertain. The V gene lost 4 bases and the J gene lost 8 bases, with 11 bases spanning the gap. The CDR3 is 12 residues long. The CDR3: CARSPCPSTQYF. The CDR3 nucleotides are TGTGCCAGAAGCCCCTGTCCCAGTACGCAGTATTTT.

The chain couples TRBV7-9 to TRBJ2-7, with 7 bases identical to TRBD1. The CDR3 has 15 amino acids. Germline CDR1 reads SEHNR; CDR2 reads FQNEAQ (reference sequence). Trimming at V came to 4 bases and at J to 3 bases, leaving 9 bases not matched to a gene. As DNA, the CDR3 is TGTGCCAGCAGCTCAGGAAGGGGGCAAATCTACGAGCAGTACTTC. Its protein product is CASSSGRGQIYEQYF.

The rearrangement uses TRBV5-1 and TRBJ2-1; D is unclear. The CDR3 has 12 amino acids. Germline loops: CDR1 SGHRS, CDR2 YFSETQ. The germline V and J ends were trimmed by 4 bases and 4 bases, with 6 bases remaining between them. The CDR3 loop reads CASSPEYNEQFF. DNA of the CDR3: TGCGCCAGCAGCCCGGAGTACAATGAGCAGTTCTTC. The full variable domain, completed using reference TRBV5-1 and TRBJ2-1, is KAGVTQTPRYLIKTRGQQVTLSCSPISGHRSVSWYQQTPGQGLQFLFEYFSETQRNKGNFPGRFSGRQFSNSRSEMNVSTLELGDSALYLCASSPEYNEQFFGPGTRLTVL.

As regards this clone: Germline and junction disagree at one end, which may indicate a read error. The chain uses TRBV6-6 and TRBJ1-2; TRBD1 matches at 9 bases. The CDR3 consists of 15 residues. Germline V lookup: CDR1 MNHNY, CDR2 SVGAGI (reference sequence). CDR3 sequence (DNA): TGTGCCAGCAGCGCCGGGACAGGGAGATACTATGGCTACCCCTTC. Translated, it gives CASSAGTGRYYGYPF.

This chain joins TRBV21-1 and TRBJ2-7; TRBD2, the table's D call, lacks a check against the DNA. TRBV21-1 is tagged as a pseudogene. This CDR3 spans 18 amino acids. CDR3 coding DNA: TGTGCCAGCAGCAAAGTTCCCAGGAGCGGGACGGATTCCTACGAGCAGTACTTC. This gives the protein CASSKVPRSGTDSYEQYF.

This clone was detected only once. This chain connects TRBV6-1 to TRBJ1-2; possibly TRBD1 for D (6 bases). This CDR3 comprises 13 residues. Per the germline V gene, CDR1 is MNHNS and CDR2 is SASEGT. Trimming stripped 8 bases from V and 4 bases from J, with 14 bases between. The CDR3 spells CASLLTGAYGYTF. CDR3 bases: TGTGCCAGCCTACTGACAGGTGCCTATGGCTACACCTTC.

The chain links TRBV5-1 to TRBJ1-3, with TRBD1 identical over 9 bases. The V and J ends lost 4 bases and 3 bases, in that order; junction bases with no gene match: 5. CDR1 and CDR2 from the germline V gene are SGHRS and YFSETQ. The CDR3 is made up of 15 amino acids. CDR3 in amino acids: CASSVQGASGNTIYF. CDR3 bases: TGCGCCAGCAGCGTACAGGGGGCTAGTGGAAACACCATATATTTT.

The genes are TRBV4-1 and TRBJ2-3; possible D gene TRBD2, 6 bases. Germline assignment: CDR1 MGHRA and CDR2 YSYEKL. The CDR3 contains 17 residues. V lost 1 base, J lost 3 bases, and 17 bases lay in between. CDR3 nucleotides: TGCGCCAGCAGCCAAGTTTTACTAGCCCACACGACAGATACGCAGTATTTT. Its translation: CASSQVLLAHTTDTQYF.

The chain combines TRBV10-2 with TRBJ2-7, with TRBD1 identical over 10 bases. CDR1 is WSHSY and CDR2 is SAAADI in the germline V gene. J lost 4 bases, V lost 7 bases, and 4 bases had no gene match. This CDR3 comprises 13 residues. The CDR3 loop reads CASTWDRGYEQYF. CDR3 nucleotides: TGCGCCAGCACCTGGGACAGGGGTTACGAGCAGTACTTC.

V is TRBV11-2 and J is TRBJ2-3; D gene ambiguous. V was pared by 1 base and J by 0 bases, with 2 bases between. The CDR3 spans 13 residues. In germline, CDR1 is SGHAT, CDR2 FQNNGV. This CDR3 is CASSLVSTDTQYF. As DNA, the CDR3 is TGTGCCAGCAGCTTAGTAAGCACAGATACGCAGTATTTT.

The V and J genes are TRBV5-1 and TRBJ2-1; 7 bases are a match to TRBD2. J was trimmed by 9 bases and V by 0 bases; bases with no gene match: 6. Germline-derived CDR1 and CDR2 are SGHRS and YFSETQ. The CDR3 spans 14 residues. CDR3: CASSLAGASGEQFF. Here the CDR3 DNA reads TGCGCCAGCAGCTTGGCCGGGGCTAGCGGTGAGCAGTTCTTC.

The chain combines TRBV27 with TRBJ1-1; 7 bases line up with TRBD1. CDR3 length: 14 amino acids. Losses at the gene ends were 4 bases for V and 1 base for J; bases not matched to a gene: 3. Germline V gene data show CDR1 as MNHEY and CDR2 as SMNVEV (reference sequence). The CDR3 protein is CASSWGQTNTEAFF. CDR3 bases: TGTGCCAGCAGTTGGGGACAGACGAACACTGAAGCTTTCTTT.

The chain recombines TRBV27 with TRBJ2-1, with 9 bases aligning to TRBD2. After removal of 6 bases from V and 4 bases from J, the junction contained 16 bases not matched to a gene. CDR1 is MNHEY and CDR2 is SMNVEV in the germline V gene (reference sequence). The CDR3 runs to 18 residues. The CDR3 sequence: CASSPMGAGGPLYNEQFF. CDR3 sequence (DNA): TGTGCCAGCAGCCCCATGGGGGCGGGAGGGCCCTTATACAATGAGCAGTTCTTC.

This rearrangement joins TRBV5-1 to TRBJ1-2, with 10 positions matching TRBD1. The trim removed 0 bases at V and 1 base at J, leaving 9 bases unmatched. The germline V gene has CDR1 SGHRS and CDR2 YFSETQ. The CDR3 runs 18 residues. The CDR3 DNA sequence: TGCGCCAGCAGCTTGGATCCCGGGACAGGGGCGCTTAACTATGGCTACACCTTC. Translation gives CASSLDPGTGALNYGYTF.

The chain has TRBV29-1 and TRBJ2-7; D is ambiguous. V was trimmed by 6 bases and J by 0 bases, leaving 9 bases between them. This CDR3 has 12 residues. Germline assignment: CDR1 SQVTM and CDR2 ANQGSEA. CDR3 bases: TGCAGCGTAAAAGTGAGCTCCTACGAGCAGTACTTC. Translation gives CSVKVSSYEQYF.

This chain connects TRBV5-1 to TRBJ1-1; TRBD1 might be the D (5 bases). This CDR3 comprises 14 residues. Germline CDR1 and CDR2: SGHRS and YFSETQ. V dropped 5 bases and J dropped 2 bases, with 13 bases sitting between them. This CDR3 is CASRPDTSNTEAFF. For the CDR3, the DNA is TGCGCCAGCAGACCGGACACTTCCAACACTGAAGCTTTCTTT.

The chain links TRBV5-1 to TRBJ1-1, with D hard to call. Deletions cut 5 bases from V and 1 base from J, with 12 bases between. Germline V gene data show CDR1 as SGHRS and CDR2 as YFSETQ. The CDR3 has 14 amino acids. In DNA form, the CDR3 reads TGCGCCAGCAGTTCTGGTTTGGCGAACACTGAAGCTTTCTTT. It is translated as CASSSGLANTEAFF.